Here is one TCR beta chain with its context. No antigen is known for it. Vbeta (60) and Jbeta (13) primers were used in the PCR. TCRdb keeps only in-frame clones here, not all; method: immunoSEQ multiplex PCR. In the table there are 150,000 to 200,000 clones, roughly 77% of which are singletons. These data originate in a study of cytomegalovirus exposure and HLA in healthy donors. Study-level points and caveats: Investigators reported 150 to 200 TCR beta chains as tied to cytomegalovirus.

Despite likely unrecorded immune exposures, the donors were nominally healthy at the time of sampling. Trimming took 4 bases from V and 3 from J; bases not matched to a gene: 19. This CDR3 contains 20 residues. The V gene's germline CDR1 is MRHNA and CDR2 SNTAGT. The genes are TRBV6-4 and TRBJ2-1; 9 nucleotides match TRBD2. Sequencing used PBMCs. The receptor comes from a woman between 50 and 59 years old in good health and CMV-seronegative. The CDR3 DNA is TGTGCCAGCAGTGGCCATCTTTGGCTAGCGGGGTCCTCCGACTACAATGAGCAGTTCTTC. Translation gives CASSGHLWLAGSSDYNEQFF.